This TCR beta chain stems from a study of blood T cell repertoires in COVID-19. Whole-study context: In each case, the material was cDNA or gDNA derived from T cells, B-cell-depleted T cells, or PBMCs.

V shed 1 base and J shed 7 bases, with 12 bases lying between them. CDR1 SGHDT and CDR2 YYEEEE come from the germline V gene. The CDR3 is 13 amino acids. Among Cohort 3 donors, those recovered had two negative PCRs, clearance, or symptom resolution. Original processing methods: Nucleated cell number was recorded as an estimate derived from reference gene primer amplification. Data came from immunoSEQ multiplex PCR; TCRdb stores just in-frame clones and leaves some out. Clonal size and the V and J genes are those of that table, whereas D and trimming came from the DNA. This sample has over 250,000 clones, with over 75% found just once.

Specimen: PBMCs or T cells enriched from blood (not recorded which). The chain combines TRBV5-6 with TRBJ2-7, with D perhaps matching TRBD1 (6 bases). The sequence came from a woman aged 18-29 years who had recovered from COVID-19. CDR3 DNA sequence: TGTGCCAGCAGCTTGACAGGGTACGAAGAGCAGTACTTC. Its translation is CASSLTGYEEQYF.